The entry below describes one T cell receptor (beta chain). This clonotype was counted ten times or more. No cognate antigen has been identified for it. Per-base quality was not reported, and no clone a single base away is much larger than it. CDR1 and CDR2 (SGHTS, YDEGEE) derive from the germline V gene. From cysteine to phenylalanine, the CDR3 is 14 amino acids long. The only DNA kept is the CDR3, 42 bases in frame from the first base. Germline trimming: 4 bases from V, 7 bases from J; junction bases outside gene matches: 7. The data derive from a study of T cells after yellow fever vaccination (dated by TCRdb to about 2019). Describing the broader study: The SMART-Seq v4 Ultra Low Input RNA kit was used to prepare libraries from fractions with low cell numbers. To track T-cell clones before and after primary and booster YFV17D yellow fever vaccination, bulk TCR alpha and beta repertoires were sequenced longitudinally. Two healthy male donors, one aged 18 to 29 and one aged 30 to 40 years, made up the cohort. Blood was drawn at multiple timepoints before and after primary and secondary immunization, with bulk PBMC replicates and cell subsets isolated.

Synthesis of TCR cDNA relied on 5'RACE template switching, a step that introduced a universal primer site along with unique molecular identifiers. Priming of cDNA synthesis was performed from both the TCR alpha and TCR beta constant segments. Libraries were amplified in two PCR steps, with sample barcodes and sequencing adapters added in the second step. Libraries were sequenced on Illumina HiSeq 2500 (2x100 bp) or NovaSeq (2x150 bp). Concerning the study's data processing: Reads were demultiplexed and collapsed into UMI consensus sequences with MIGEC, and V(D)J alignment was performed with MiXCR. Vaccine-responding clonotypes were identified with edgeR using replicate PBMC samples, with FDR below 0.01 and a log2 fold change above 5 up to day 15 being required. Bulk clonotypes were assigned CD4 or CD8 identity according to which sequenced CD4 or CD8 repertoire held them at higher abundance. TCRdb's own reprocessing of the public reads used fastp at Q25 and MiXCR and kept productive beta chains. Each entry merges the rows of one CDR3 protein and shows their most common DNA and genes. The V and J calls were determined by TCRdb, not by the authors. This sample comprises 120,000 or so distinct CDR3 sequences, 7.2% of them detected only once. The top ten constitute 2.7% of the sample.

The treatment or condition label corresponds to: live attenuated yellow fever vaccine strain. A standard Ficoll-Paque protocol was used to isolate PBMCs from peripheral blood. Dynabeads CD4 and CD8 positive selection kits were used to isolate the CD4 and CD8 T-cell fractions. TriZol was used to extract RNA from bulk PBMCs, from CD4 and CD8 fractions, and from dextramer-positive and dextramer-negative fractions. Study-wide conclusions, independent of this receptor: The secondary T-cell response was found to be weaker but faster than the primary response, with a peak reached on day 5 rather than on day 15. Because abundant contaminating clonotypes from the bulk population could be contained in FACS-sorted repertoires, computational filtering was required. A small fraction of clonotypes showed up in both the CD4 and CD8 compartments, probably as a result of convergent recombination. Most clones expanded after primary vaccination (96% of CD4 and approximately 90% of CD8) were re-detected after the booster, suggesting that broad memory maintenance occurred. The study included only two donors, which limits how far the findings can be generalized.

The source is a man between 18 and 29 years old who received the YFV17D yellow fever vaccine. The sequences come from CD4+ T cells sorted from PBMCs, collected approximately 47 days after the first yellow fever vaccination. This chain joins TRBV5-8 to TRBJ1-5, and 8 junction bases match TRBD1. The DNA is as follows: TGTGCCAGCAGCATCGGACAGGGAGGGCAGCCCCAGCATTTT. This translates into CASSIGQGGQPQHF.